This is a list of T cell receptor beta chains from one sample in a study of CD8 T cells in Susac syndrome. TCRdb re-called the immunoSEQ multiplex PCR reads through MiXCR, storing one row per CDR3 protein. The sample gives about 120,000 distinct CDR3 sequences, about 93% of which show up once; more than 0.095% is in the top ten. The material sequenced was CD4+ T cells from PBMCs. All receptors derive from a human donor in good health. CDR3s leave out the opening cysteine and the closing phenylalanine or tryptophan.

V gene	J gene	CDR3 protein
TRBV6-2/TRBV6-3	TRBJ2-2	ASSDWLLGELF
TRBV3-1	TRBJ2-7	ASSQGFSYEQY
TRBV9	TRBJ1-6	ASSKDSNSPLH
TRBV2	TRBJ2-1	ASSASGLRLYNEQF
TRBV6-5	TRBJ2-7	ASSPGQGRSEQY
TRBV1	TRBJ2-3	TSSLGNFSTDTQY
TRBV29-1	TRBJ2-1	SVTGLPGDEQF
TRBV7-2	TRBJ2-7	ASSLEGGRGYEQY
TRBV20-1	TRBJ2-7	SARGSYRGPYEQY
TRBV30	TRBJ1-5	AWSVGGRSNQPQH
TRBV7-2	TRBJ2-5	ASSSTGTGYETQY
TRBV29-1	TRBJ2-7	SARGGGTEQY
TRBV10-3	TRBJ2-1	AISDDNNEQF
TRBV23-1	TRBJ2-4	ASLIRDPRGGKNIQY
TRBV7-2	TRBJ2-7	ASSSAGGAYEQY
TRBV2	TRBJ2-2	ASSKGVTGELF
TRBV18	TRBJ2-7	ASSQGGTSYEQY
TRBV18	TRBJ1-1	ASSPSVNTEAF
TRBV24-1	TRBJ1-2	ATSGWDSNRENYGYT
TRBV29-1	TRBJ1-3	SVVIGIKANTIY
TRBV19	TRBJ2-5	ASSKETQY
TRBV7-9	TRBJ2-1	ASSLGEQF
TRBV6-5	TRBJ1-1	ATFQTGEAF
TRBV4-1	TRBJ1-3	ASSLGVSSGNTIY
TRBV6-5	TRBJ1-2	ASSDHRVGYT
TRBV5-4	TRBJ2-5	ASSFTSGVQETQY
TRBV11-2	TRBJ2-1	ASSSTYEQF
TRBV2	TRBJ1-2	ASSYWDRGRRWEGYT
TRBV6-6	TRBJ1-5	ASQGGSGQPQH
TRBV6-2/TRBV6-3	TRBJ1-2	ASSYRASGRKSSYGYT
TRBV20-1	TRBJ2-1	SARDRFGKRSGEQF